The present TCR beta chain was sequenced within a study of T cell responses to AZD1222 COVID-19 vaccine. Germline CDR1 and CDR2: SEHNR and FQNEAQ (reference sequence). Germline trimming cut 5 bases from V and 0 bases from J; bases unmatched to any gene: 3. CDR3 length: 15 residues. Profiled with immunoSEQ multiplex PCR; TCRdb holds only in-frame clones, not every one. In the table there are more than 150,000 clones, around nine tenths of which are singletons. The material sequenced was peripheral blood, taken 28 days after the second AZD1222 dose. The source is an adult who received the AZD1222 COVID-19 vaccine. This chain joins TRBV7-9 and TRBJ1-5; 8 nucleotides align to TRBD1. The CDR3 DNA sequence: TGTGCCAGCAGCCCACAGGGGGGTAGCAATCAGCCCCAGCATTTT. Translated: CASSPQGGSNQPQHF. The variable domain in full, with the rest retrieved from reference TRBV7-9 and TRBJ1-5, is DTGVSQNPRHKITKRGQNVTFRCDPISEHNRLYWYRQTLGQGPEFLTYFQNEAQLEKSRLLSDRFSAERPKGSFSTLEIQRTEQGDSAMYLCASSPQGGSNQPQHFGDGTRLSIL.